This T cell receptor (beta chain) is drawn from a study of blood T cell repertoires in COVID-19. On the study more broadly: Donors in the United States, Italy and Spain gave samples during acute or convalescent COVID-19.

The length of the CDR3 is 12 residues. V lost 3 bases, J lost 2 bases, and 7 bases lay in between. Looked up from germline, CDR1 is SQVTM and CDR2 is ANQGSEA. Original processing notes: Scientists estimated how many nucleated cells there were by amplifying reference gene primers. This table comes from immunoSEQ multiplex PCR, and its TCRdb copy is limited to in-frame clones, with some not included. V and J calls and clone size are as listed in that table; D and trimming were resolved from the DNA. The repertoire has roughly 170,000 clones, approximately 87% of them found once; the top ten carry 0.8% to 1%.

The V call is TRBV29-1, the J call TRBJ1-1, with a tentative D call TRBD1 (5 bases). The sequence came from a woman between 18 and 30 years old who had recovered from COVID-19. The specimen was peripheral blood. CDR3 residues: CSVDRTNTEAFF. CDR3 in DNA: TGCAGCGTTGACAGGACAAACACTGAAGCTTTCTTT.